This TCR beta chain was recorded in a study of metastatic and nonmetastatic thyroid tumors. Study as a whole: Comparative analysis of repertoires was undertaken across blood and tumor or nodule tissue obtained from malignant and benign thyroid patients. Overall study results and limits: Malignant thyroid tumors reportedly had TCR beta diversity that was significantly higher than in benign nodules, in blood and tumor.

Treatment of any kind had been given to no patient before thyroid surgery. This clone was observed many times. Its antigen is not known. The CDR3 has 13 amino acids. Germline CDR1 MNHNS, CDR2 SASEGT. Trimming shortened V by 6 bases and J by 3 bases, and 9 bases separated the two germline ends. Original processing methods: Building a distant-metastasis classifier for papillary thyroid cancer drew on CDR3 differences across clinicopathological groups. TCRdb redid the clone calls on the PCR reads using MiXCR. These V and J calls are TCRdb output, not the study's own analysis. This sample has roughly 40,000 clones, with about 15% found just once.

The sequenced sample was blood. The origin of this receptor is a female donor with papillary thyroid cancer or a benign thyroid nodule (not recorded which). Some clones in this sample may be carry-over from other donors' samples. The chain carries TRBV6-1 and TRBJ2-1, with D uncertain. CDR3 bases: TGTGCCAGCAGCCGCGACAACTACAATGAGCAGTTCTTC. Translation: CASSRDNYNEQFF.